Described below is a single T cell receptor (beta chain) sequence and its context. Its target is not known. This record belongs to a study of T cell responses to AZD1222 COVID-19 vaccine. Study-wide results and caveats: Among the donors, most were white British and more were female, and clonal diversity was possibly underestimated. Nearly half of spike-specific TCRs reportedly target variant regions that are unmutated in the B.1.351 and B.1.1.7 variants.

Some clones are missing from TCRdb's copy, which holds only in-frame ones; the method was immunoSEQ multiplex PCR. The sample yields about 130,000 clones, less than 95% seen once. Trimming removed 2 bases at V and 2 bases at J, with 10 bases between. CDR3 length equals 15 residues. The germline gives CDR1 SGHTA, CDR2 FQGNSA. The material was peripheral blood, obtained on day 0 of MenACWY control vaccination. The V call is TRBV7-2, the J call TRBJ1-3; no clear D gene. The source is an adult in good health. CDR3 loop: CASSLTVGPGNTIYF. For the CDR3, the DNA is TGTGCCAGCAGCTTAACCGTAGGGCCTGGAAACACCATATATTTT.